One sample yielded the 15 T cell receptor beta chains listed below, sequenced in a study of T cell responses to AZD1222 COVID-19 vaccine. Measured with immunoSEQ multiplex PCR; TCRdb has only the in-frame clones, and not every one. The sample lists more than 85,000 clones, about 90% occurring once. The sequencing used peripheral blood, collected on day 0 of AZD1222 vaccination. The receptors stem from an adult in good health.

The chain carries TRBV4-1 and TRBJ2-1, with TRBD1 as a possible D gene (6 bases). CDR3 length equals 12 residues. V dropped 0 bases and J dropped 13 bases, with 10 bases sitting between them. The germline gives CDR1 MGHRA, CDR2 YSYEKL. The CDR3 sequence: CASSQDIQGQFF. The CDR3 DNA is TGCGCCAGCAGCCAAGATATACAGGGACAGTTCTTC.

The chain links TRBV6-5 to TRBJ2-7; D uncertain. With 2 bases removed from V and 4 bases from J, the gap between germline ends came to 15 bases. CDR3 length: 15 residues. From germline, CDR1 is MNHEY and CDR2 SVGAGI. The CDR3 DNA reads TGTGCCAGCAGTTACCAACCCCTCTCCGGGTACGAGCAGTACTTC. This sequence encodes CASSYQPLSGYEQYF.

The rearrangement joins TRBV5-1 to TRBJ2-7; weak D call: TRBD1 (5 bases). V dropped 0 bases and J dropped 2 bases, with 15 bases sitting between them. The CDR3 length is 16 residues. The germline V gene has CDR1 SGHRS and CDR2 YFSETQ. The CDR3 protein is CASSLGTTGIPYEQYF. CDR3 nucleotides: TGCGCCAGCAGCTTGGGAACCACAGGCATCCCCTACGAGCAGTACTTC.

The V call is TRBV5-4, the J call TRBJ2-1; 8 positions match TRBD2. V lost 4 bases to trimming and J lost 4 bases; unmatched junction nucleotides: 10. The germline CDR1 and CDR2 sequences are SGHNT and YYREEE (reference sequence). The CDR3 loop spans 16 amino acids. CDR3 amino acids: CASSLSGASGYNEQFF. CDR3 DNA: TGTGCCAGCAGCCTCTCCGGCGCTAGCGGGTACAATGAGCAGTTCTTC.

This chain uses TRBV11-3 with TRBJ2-1; 9 bases match TRBD2. Germline CDR1 and CDR2: SGHNT and YENEEA. The CDR3 loop spans 16 amino acids. V shed 1 base and J 8 bases; nucleotides not matched to a gene: 9. In DNA, the CDR3 is TGTGCCAGCAGCTTAGGAGTAGCGGGAGCAGGCGATGAGCAGTTCTTC. This encodes CASSLGVAGAGDEQFF. Looking up the rest from reference TRBV11-3 and TRBJ2-1 gives the full variable domain: EAGVVQSPRYKIIEKKQPVAFWCNPISGHNTLYWYLQNLGQGPELLIRYENEEAVDDSQLPKDRFSAERLKGVDSTLKIQPAELGDSAVYLCASSLGVAGAGDEQFFGPGTRLTVL.

This chain joins TRBV4-1 and TRBJ1-5; TRBD1 might be the D (6 bases). The germline CDR1 and CDR2 sequences are MGHRA and YSYEKL. V lost 1 base and J 2 bases, leaving 21 bases between the germline ends. This CDR3 is built from 19 residues. The CDR3 is CASSQVWGAGHIGNQPQHF. The CDR3 DNA sequence: TGCGCCAGCAGCCAAGTTTGGGGGGCAGGGCATATAGGCAATCAGCCCCAGCATTTT.

The chain carries TRBV12-5 and TRBJ1-3, with TRBD1 matching over 10 bases. Germline CDR1 and CDR2: LGHNT and FRNRAP. The junction had 6 bases not matched to a gene; V was cut back by 7 bases and J by 3 bases. CDR3 length: 15 residues. CDR3 bases: TGTGCTAGTGACTCGACAGGGGGCAGTGGAAACACCATATATTTT. Its protein product is CASDSTGGSGNTIYF.

V and J are TRBV19 and TRBJ1-6; 9 bases are a match to TRBD1. The trim removed 4 bases at V and 7 bases at J, leaving 5 bases unmatched. Germline CDR1 and CDR2: LNHDA and SQIVND (reference sequence). The CDR3 has 15 amino acids. The CDR3, as DNA: TGTGCCAGTAGTAGCCTACAGGGGGCGAATTCACCCCTCCACTTT. Translated, it gives CASSSLQGANSPLHF.

The J gene is TRBJ2-7, the V gene TRBV5-4, with 8 bases matching TRBD1. This CDR3 region has 14 residues. Per the germline V gene, CDR1 is SGHNT and CDR2 is YYREEE (reference sequence). V lost 2 bases, J lost 4 bases, and 5 bases stayed unmatched. The CDR3 is CASSLPGGEYEQYF. CDR3 nucleotides: TGTGCCAGCAGCTTACCAGGGGGCGAGTACGAGCAGTACTTC.

V gene TRBV10-3 combines with J gene TRBJ1-2; 12 bases line up with TRBD1. V gave up 0 bases and J gave up 8 bases; unmatched junction bases: 4. Germline values: CDR1 ENHRY, CDR2 SYGVKD. CDR3 size: 15 residues. In DNA form, the CDR3 reads TGTGCCATCAGTGAGTCCGGGACAGGGGGCGTAGGCTACACCTTC. Translation gives CAISESGTGGVGYTF.

V gene TRBV19 combines with J gene TRBJ1-1; D is ambiguous. Germline lookup yields CDR1 LNHDA and CDR2 SQIVND (reference sequence). The CDR3 length is 13 residues. Trimming left V 1 base short and J 11 bases short, with 14 bases between. The CDR3 sequence: CASSIGLAVRAFF. The CDR3 bases are TGTGCCAGTAGTATAGGATTAGCAGTTCGGGCTTTCTTT.

The chain is built from TRBV7-9 and TRBJ1-6, with TRBD1 as a possible D gene (5 bases). Germline V lookup: CDR1 SEHNR, CDR2 FQNEAQ (reference sequence). CDR3 length equals 13 residues. The V and J ends lost 7 bases and 5 bases respectively, with 9 bases between them. CDR3 loop: CASTRANNSPLHF. For the CDR3, the DNA is TGTGCCAGCACCAGGGCCAATAATTCACCCCTCCACTTT.

The chain employs TRBV3-1 (or the pseudogene TRBV3-2) and TRBJ2-5; 8 bases are shared with TRBD1. CDR3 size: 13 residues. Germline CDR1 and CDR2: LGHDT and YNNKEL (reference sequence). The ends lost 8 bases at V and 2 bases at J; junction bases unmatched: 4. In DNA form, the CDR3 reads TGTGCCAGCCGCACAGGGGGGCAAGAGACCCAGTACTTC. It yields the protein CASRTGGQETQYF.

The chain employs TRBV5-6 and TRBJ2-4, with D hard to call. The CDR3 covers 14 residues. V was clipped by 4 bases and J by 1 base, with 9 bases between them. CDR1 and CDR2 (germline): SGHDT, YYEEEE. CDR3 amino acids: CASSPPGAKNIQYF. In nucleotides, the CDR3 is TGTGCCAGCAGCCCGCCCGGGGCCAAAAACATTCAGTACTTC.

J is TRBJ1-6 and V is TRBV12-3 or TRBV12-4, with D hard to call. Trimming took off 3 bases at V and 11 bases at J, with 8 bases between the two ends. The CDR3 sequence is 12 residues long. CDR3 region: CASSFVRAPLHF. The CDR3 DNA reads as TGTGCCAGCAGTTTTGTAAGGGCACCCCTCCACTTT.